The rows below give T cell receptor beta chains drawn from one sample of a study of shared clonotypes between healthy human individuals. TCRdb's table, derived via immunoSEQ multiplex PCR, lists solely in-frame clones and lacks some. The sample lists roughly 1,800,000 clones, about 95% occurring once. Material: naive CD8+ T cells sorted from blood. All receptors derive from a man between 18 and 29 years old in good health. Both conserved end residues are part of each CDR3. Fields, in order: D gene, J gene, clone size, V gene, CDR3 protein, CDR3 DNA. A D gene is named only where the DNA matches it firmly. For some rows the clone size is stated as once, few or many, or as a class when expanded; others skip it.

D gene: .; J gene: TRBJ2-1; clone size: .; V gene: TRBV11-2; CDR3 protein: CASSLGIAPLNEQFF; CDR3 DNA: TGTGCCAGCAGCTTAGGGATAGCGCCTTTGAATGAGCAGTTCTTC
D gene: .; J gene: TRBJ2-1; clone size: .; V gene: TRBV7-7; CDR3 protein: CASSLAELNEQFF; CDR3 DNA: TGTGCTAGCAGCTTAGCAGAACTGAATGAGCAGTTCTTC
D gene: .; J gene: TRBJ2-5; clone size: .; V gene: TRBV7-9; CDR3 protein: CASRSGGRETQYF; CDR3 DNA: TGTGCCAGCAGGTCCGGGGGCAGAGAGACCCAGTACTTC
D gene: .; J gene: TRBJ1-1; clone size: .; V gene: TRBV7-8; CDR3 protein: CASSFLEVNTEAFF; CDR3 DNA: TGTGCCAGCAGCTTCCTCGAGGTGAACACTGAAGCTTTCTTT
D gene: .; J gene: TRBJ2-7; clone size: .; V gene: TRBV19; CDR3 protein: CASSIQQGVREQYF; CDR3 DNA: TGTGCCAGTAGTATACAACAGGGAGTGAGGGAGCAGTACTTC
D gene: .; J gene: TRBJ2-2; clone size: .; V gene: TRBV27; CDR3 protein: CASSPIWGDGELFF; CDR3 DNA: TGTGCCAGCAGTCCCATATGGGGCGACGGGGAGCTGTTTTTT
D gene: .; J gene: TRBJ2-2; clone size: .; V gene: TRBV4-3; CDR3 protein: CASSPKRDVGELFF; CDR3 DNA: TGCGCCAGCAGCCCCAAGAGGGATGTCGGGGAGCTGTTTTTT
D gene: .; J gene: TRBJ1-3; clone size: .; V gene: TRBV28; CDR3 protein: CASTPDPFSGNTIYF; CDR3 DNA: TGTGCCAGCACGCCGGATCCCTTCTCTGGAAACACCATATATTTT
D gene: .; J gene: TRBJ2-2; clone size: .; V gene: TRBV11-2; CDR3 protein: CASSLGVRGNTGELFF; CDR3 DNA: TGTGCCAGCAGCTTAGGAGTCAGGGGGAACACCGGGGAGCTGTTTTTT
D gene: TRBD2; J gene: TRBJ2-7; clone size: .; V gene: TRBV7-9; CDR3 protein: CASSLAGGAYEQYF; CDR3 DNA: TGTGCCAGCAGCTTAGCCGGGGGGGCCTACGAGCAGTACTTC
D gene: TRBD2; J gene: TRBJ2-7; clone size: .; V gene: TRBV15; CDR3 protein: CATSRDRGLAGHPQYF; CDR3 DNA: TGTGCCACCAGCAGAGATCGGGGACTAGCGGGGCACCCGCAGTACTTC
D gene: TRBD2; J gene: TRBJ2-5; clone size: .; V gene: TRBV4-1; CDR3 protein: CASSQVSPSGSGWTQYF; CDR3 DNA: TGCGCCAGCAGCCAAGTCAGCCCTAGCGGGAGCGGGTGGACCCAGTACTTC
D gene: .; J gene: TRBJ2-6; clone size: .; V gene: TRBV6-1; CDR3 protein: CASSELGTGPFGANVLTF; CDR3 DNA: TGTGCCAGCAGTGAACTGGGTACAGGACCCTTCGGGGCCAACGTCCTGACTTTC
D gene: TRBD1; J gene: TRBJ2-7; clone size: .; V gene: TRBV27; CDR3 protein: CASSYDRAVNEQYF; CDR3 DNA: TGTGCCAGCAGCTACGACAGGGCTGTGAACGAGCAGTACTTC
D gene: .; J gene: TRBJ1-5; clone size: .; V gene: TRBV11-2; CDR3 protein: CASSLGDGSNQPQHF; CDR3 DNA: TGTGCCAGCAGCTTAGGGGACGGCAGCAATCAGCCCCAGCATTTT
D gene: TRBD1; J gene: TRBJ1-2; clone size: .; V gene: TRBV5-4; CDR3 protein: CASSFQGAGYGYTF; CDR3 DNA: TGTGCCAGCAGCTTCCAGGGGGCTGGATATGGCTACACCTTC
D gene: .; J gene: TRBJ1-1; clone size: .; V gene: TRBV7-8; CDR3 protein: CASSPPSIPNTEAFF; CDR3 DNA: TGTGCCAGCAGCCCGCCGTCCATACCGAACACTGAAGCTTTCTTT
D gene: TRBD1; J gene: TRBJ2-5; clone size: .; V gene: TRBV5-4; CDR3 protein: CASSLDRGQETQYF; CDR3 DNA: TGTGCCAGCAGCTTGGACAGGGGGCAAGAGACCCAGTACTTC
D gene: .; J gene: TRBJ2-7; clone size: .; V gene: TRBV9; CDR3 protein: CASSSRWGDNEQYF; CDR3 DNA: TGTGCCAGCAGCTCCCGCTGGGGGGATAACGAGCAGTACTTC
D gene: .; J gene: TRBJ1-1; clone size: .; V gene: TRBV19; CDR3 protein: CASSSIGGSEAFF; CDR3 DNA: TGTGCCAGTAGTTCCATAGGGGGGTCTGAAGCTTTCTTT
D gene: .; J gene: TRBJ2-7; clone size: .; V gene: TRBV4-3; CDR3 protein: CASSQGPGPAYEQYF; CDR3 DNA: TGCGCCAGCAGCCAAGGCCCGGGACCGGCCTACGAGCAGTACTTC
D gene: .; J gene: TRBJ2-3; clone size: .; V gene: TRBV6-6; CDR3 protein: CASSSTGADTQYF; CDR3 DNA: TGTGCCAGCAGTAGCACCGGGGCAGATACGCAGTATTTT
D gene: .; J gene: TRBJ1-1; clone size: few; V gene: TRBV30; CDR3 protein: CAWVGANTEAFF; CDR3 DNA: TGTGCCTGGGTGGGTGCGAACACTGAAGCTTTCTTT
D gene: TRBD2; J gene: TRBJ2-4; clone size: .; V gene: TRBV6-6; CDR3 protein: CASSPPGGAQNIQYF; CDR3 DNA: TGTGCCAGCAGTCCGCCGGGGGGGGCCCAAAACATTCAGTACTTC
D gene: .; J gene: TRBJ2-7; clone size: .; V gene: TRBV6-1; CDR3 protein: CASSIRTSYEQYF; CDR3 DNA: TGTGCCAGCAGTATACGGACCTCCTACGAGCAGTACTTC
D gene: TRBD1; J gene: TRBJ2-7; clone size: .; V gene: TRBV19; CDR3 protein: CATLWPLATGGYEQYF; CDR3 DNA: TGTGCCACCCTCTGGCCGTTGGCGACAGGGGGCTACGAGCAGTACTTC
D gene: .; J gene: TRBJ2-7; clone size: .; V gene: TRBV9; CDR3 protein: CASSVGSVPSYEQYF; CDR3 DNA: TGTGCCAGCAGCGTAGGTTCTGTTCCCTCCTACGAGCAGTACTTC
D gene: TRBD2; J gene: TRBJ2-2; clone size: .; V gene: TRBV27; CDR3 protein: CASSFLAGGRGTGELFF; CDR3 DNA: TGTGCCAGCAGTTTTCTAGCGGGGGGGCGGGGCACCGGGGAGCTGTTTTTT
D gene: .; J gene: TRBJ2-3; clone size: .; V gene: TRBV30; CDR3 protein: CAWSVMSDTQYF; CDR3 DNA: TGTGCCTGGAGTGTCATGTCAGATACGCAGTATTTT
D gene: TRBD2; J gene: TRBJ2-7; clone size: .; V gene: TRBV2; CDR3 protein: CASSTSDSYEQYF; CDR3 DNA: TGTGCCAGCAGTACTAGCGACTCCTACGAGCAGTACTTC
D gene: TRBD1; J gene: TRBJ1-2; clone size: .; V gene: TRBV4-3; CDR3 protein: CASSQEGDTGAYYGYTF; CDR3 DNA: TGCGCCAGCAGCCAAGAAGGGGATACAGGGGCTTACTATGGCTACACCTTC
D gene: TRBD2; J gene: TRBJ2-2; clone size: .; V gene: TRBV13; CDR3 protein: CASSSTSGANTGELFF; CDR3 DNA: TGTGCCAGCAGCTCGACTAGCGGGGCGAACACCGGGGAGCTGTTTTTT
D gene: .; J gene: TRBJ1-4; clone size: .; V gene: TRBV6-5; CDR3 protein: CASSYSERPHEKLFF; CDR3 DNA: TGTGCCAGCAGTTACTCGGAGCGACCTCATGAAAAACTGTTTTTT
D gene: .; J gene: TRBJ2-7; clone size: .; V gene: TRBV13; CDR3 protein: CASSLEGASSYEQYF; CDR3 DNA: TGTGCCAGCAGCTTAGAAGGGGCAAGCTCCTACGAGCAGTACTTC
D gene: .; J gene: TRBJ2-1; clone size: .; V gene: TRBV5-4; CDR3 protein: CASSPEQNEQFF; CDR3 DNA: TGTGCCAGCAGCCCCGAGCAAAATGAGCAGTTCTTC
D gene: .; J gene: TRBJ1-2; clone size: .; V gene: TRBV27; CDR3 protein: CASSLSPTGRAGYTF; CDR3 DNA: TGTGCCAGCAGTTTATCACCGACAGGAAGGGCTGGCTACACCTTC
D gene: TRBD1; J gene: TRBJ2-7; clone size: .; V gene: TRBV4-1; CDR3 protein: CASSQEAGQGYEQYF; CDR3 DNA: TGCGCCAGCAGCCAAGAGGCGGGACAGGGCTACGAGCAGTACTTC
D gene: .; J gene: TRBJ1-5; clone size: .; V gene: TRBV5-6; CDR3 protein: CASSPGANQPQHF; CDR3 DNA: TGTGCCAGCAGCCCGGGGGCGAATCAGCCCCAGCATTTT
D gene: TRBD1; J gene: TRBJ1-2; clone size: .; V gene: TRBV6-5; CDR3 protein: CASSYSGQGDGYTF; CDR3 DNA: TGTGCCAGCAGTTACTCGGGACAGGGGGATGGCTACACCTTC
D gene: TRBD2; J gene: TRBJ2-2; clone size: .; V gene: TRBV7-9; CDR3 protein: CASSLLIAGNTGELFF; CDR3 DNA: TGTGCCAGCAGCTTGCTAATAGCGGGGAACACCGGGGAGCTGTTTTTT
D gene: .; J gene: TRBJ2-7; clone size: .; V gene: TRBV4-1; CDR3 protein: CASSQGQRNYEQYF; CDR3 DNA: TGCGCCAGCAGCCAAGGTCAAAGGAATTACGAGCAGTACTTC
D gene: .; J gene: TRBJ2-7; clone size: .; V gene: TRBV11-2; CDR3 protein: CASSLGSALEQYF; CDR3 DNA: TGTGCCAGCAGCTTAGGATCGGCCTTGGAGCAGTACTTC
D gene: TRBD1; J gene: TRBJ2-7; clone size: .; V gene: TRBV7-8; CDR3 protein: CASSLAPVTGSYEQYF; CDR3 DNA: TGTGCCAGCAGCTTAGCGCCGGTGACAGGGTCCTACGAGCAGTACTTC
D gene: TRBD1; J gene: TRBJ1-4; clone size: once; V gene: TRBV5-1; CDR3 protein: CASSLRDRGGINEKLFF; CDR3 DNA: TGCGCCAGCAGCTTAAGGGACAGGGGAGGAATCAATGAAAAACTGTTTTTT
D gene: .; J gene: TRBJ2-7; clone size: once; V gene: TRBV2; CDR3 protein: CASSGQTYEQYF; CDR3 DNA: TGTGCCAGCAGCGGACAGACCTACGAGCAGTACTTC
D gene: .; J gene: TRBJ2-7; clone size: .; V gene: TRBV4-1; CDR3 protein: CASSEQRAYEQYF; CDR3 DNA: TGCGCCAGCAGCGAGCAGCGGGCCTACGAGCAGTACTTC
D gene: TRBD1; J gene: TRBJ2-7; clone size: .; V gene: TRBV13; CDR3 protein: CASSLSDRVAEQYF; CDR3 DNA: TGTGCCAGCAGCCTTTCGGACAGGGTGGCCGAGCAGTACTTC
D gene: TRBD2; J gene: TRBJ2-3; clone size: .; V gene: TRBV5-1; CDR3 protein: CASSLRTSGPSFTDTQYF; CDR3 DNA: TGCGCCAGCAGCTTGAGGACTAGCGGACCTTCATTCACAGATACGCAGTATTTT
D gene: .; J gene: TRBJ2-7; clone size: .; V gene: TRBV9; CDR3 protein: CASSLRPGTATYEQYF; CDR3 DNA: TGTGCCAGCAGCTTGCGACCCGGGACCGCAACCTACGAGCAGTACTTC
D gene: .; J gene: TRBJ1-2; clone size: .; V gene: TRBV6-5; CDR3 protein: CASSLDAFYGYTF; CDR3 DNA: TGTGCCAGCAGCTTGGACGCCTTCTATGGCTACACCTTC
D gene: .; J gene: TRBJ1-4; clone size: .; V gene: TRBV7-2; CDR3 protein: CASSETGVRTNEKLFF; CDR3 DNA: TGTGCCAGCAGCGAAACCGGGGTGCGGACTAATGAAAAACTGTTTTTT
D gene: .; J gene: TRBJ2-3; clone size: .; V gene: TRBV10-1; CDR3 protein: CASSELGDYNTDTQYF; CDR3 DNA: TGCGCCAGCAGTGAGCTAGGGGATTACAACACAGATACGCAGTATTTT
D gene: .; J gene: TRBJ2-7; clone size: .; V gene: TRBV28; CDR3 protein: CASSDSWREGEEQYF; CDR3 DNA: TGTGCCAGCAGCGACAGCTGGCGGGAAGGGGAGGAGCAGTACTTC
D gene: .; J gene: TRBJ2-3; clone size: once; V gene: TRBV6-5; CDR3 protein: CASSSMDRWYF; CDR3 DNA: TGTGCCAGCAGTTCTATGGACAGATGGTATTTT
D gene: TRBD1; J gene: TRBJ2-7; clone size: .; V gene: TRBV7-6; CDR3 protein: CASSSRTGGTYEQYF; CDR3 DNA: TGTGCCAGCAGCTCCCGGACAGGGGGGACCTACGAGCAGTACTTC